Listed below are T cell receptor beta chains from one sample, sequenced in a study of CD8+ T cells in alopecia areata. Libraries were prepared by immunoSEQ multiplex PCR; TCRdb keeps only in-frame clonotypes and omits some of them. The sample has roughly 210,000 clones, roughly 44% seen once. Sequencing was performed on CD4+ T cells sorted from blood, taken at roughly week 38, from a patient treated with tofacitinib. The receptor source for this set is a human donor with alopecia areata. Each CDR3 is given with its conserved first and last residue. A D gene is named only where the DNA matches it firmly. Part of the rows lack a size; the others show once, few, many or a class for expanded clones.

j_call clone_size d_call v_call cdr3_aa cdr3_nt
TRBJ2-5 few - TRBV4-2 CASSQLLESGQETQYF TGTGCCAGCAGCCAACTACTCGAAAGCGGGCAGGAGACCCAGTACTTC
TRBJ2-5 few - TRBV29-1 CSVETRRQSETQYF TGCAGCGTTGAAACGAGGAGACAGTCAGAGACCCAGTACTTC
TRBJ2-3 - TRBD2 TRBV6-5 CASKSGRWDTQYF TGTGCCAGCAAAAGCGGGAGGTGGGATACGCAGTATTTT
TRBJ2-7 - TRBD1 TRBV19 CASSTRQGGHEQYF TGTGCCAGTAGTACGAGACAGGGGGGTCACGAGCAGTACTTC
TRBJ1-2 - - TRBV27 CASSKREGYGYTF TGTGCCAGCAGTAAGAGGGAGGGCTATGGCTACACCTTC
TRBJ1-1 few TRBD1 TRBV19 CASSATEQGAHTEAFF TGTGCCAGTAGCGCAACTGAGCAGGGGGCGCACACTGAAGCTTTCTTT
TRBJ1-4 few - TRBV6-5 CASRATNGRIEKLFF TGTGCCAGCAGGGCCACCAACGGACGGATTGAAAAACTGTTTTTT
TRBJ2-5 once - TRBV5-1 CASSLASKGEETQYF TGCGCCAGCAGCTTGGCCAGTAAGGGAGAAGAGACCCAGTACTTC
TRBJ2-1 - - TRBV30 CAWSRRNEQFF TGTGCCTGGAGCCGACGCAATGAGCAGTTCTTC
TRBJ1-5 once TRBD1 TRBV18 CASSPDRGGVVDQPQHF TGTGCCAGCTCCCCCGACAGGGGGGGAGTAGTGGACCAGCCCCAGCATTTT
TRBJ1-1 few TRBD1 TRBV29-1 CSVLDRAGNTEAFF TGCAGCGTTCTAGACAGGGCTGGGAACACTGAAGCTTTCTTT
TRBJ1-4 many - TRBV9 CASRGEADGKLFF TGTGCCAGCAGGGGGGAAGCAGATGGGAAACTGTTTTTT